Here is one T cell receptor (beta chain) with its context. Losses at the gene ends were 2 bases for V and 0 bases for J; bases not matched to a gene: 4. The CDR3 covers 15 residues. The germline V gene has CDR1 MNHNS and CDR2 SASEGT. Per the study methods: Reference gene primer amplification gave estimated nucleated cell counts. Assay: immunoSEQ multiplex PCR; the TCRdb copy retains only in-frame clones and omits some. V and J calls and clone size are given by that table; D and trimming were obtained from the DNA. The table has 40,000 to 65,000 clones, about 86% seen once. The data originate from a study of blood T cell repertoires in COVID-19. At the level of the study: COVID-19 samples from acute and convalescent phases originated in the United States, Italy and Spain. Sources were T cells, B-cell-depleted T cells, or PBMCs; the material itself was cDNA or gDNA.

Sample: peripheral blood. V usage is TRBV6-1 and J usage is TRBJ2-7, with 7 positions matching TRBD1. The TCR comes from a man aged 70 or older with active COVID-19. The CDR3 sequence: CASSEYGTASYEQYF. The CDR3 DNA is TGTGCCAGCAGTGAATATGGGACAGCCTCCTACGAGCAGTACTTC.